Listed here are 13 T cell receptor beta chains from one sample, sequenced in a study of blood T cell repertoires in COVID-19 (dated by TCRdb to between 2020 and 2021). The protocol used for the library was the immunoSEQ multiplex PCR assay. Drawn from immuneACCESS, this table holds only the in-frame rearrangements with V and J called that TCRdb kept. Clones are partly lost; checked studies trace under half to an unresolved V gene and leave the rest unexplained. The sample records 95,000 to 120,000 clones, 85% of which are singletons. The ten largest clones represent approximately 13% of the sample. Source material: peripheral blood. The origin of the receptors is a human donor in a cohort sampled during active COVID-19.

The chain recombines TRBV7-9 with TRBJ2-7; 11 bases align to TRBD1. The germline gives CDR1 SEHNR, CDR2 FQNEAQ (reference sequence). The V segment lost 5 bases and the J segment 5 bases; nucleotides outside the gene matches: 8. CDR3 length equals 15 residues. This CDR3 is CASSRGDRGFDEQYF. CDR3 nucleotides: TGTGCCAGCAGCCGAGGGGACAGGGGGTTCGACGAGCAGTACTTC. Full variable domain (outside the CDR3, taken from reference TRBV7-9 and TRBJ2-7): DTGVSQNPRHKITKRGQNVTFRCDPISEHNRLYWYRQTLGQGPEFLTYFQNEAQLEKSRLLSDRFSAERPKGSFSTLEIQRTEQGDSAMYLCASSRGDRGFDEQYFGPGTRLTVT.

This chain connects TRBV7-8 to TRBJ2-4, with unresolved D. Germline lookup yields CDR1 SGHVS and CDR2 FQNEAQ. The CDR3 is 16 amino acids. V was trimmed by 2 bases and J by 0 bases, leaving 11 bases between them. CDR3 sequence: CASSLIQSPAKNIQYF. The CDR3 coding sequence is TGTGCCAGCAGCTTAATTCAAAGCCCAGCCAAAAACATTCAGTACTTC.

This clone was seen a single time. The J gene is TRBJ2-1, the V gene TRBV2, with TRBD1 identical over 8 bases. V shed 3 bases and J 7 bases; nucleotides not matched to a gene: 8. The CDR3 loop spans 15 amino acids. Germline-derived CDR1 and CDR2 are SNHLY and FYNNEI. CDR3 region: CASSEGQGALNEQFF. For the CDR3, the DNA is TGTGCCAGCAGTGAGGGCCAGGGGGCGCTTAATGAGCAGTTCTTC.

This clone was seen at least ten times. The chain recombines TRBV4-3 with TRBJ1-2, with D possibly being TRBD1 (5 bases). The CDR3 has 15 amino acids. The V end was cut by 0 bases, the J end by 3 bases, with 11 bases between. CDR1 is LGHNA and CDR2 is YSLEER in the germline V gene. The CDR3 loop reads CASSQDVRGYYGYTF. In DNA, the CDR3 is TGCGCCAGCAGCCAAGATGTAAGGGGTTACTATGGCTACACCTTC.

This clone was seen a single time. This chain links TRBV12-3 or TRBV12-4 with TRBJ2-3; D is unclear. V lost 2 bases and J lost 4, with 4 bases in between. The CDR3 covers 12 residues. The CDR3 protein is CASSLYPDTQYF. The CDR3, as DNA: TGTGCCAGCAGTTTATATCCAGATACGCAGTATTTT.

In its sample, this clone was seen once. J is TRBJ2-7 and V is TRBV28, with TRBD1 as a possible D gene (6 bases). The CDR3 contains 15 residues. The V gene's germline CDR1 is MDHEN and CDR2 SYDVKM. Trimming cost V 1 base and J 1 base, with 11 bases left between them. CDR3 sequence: CASSLSGTRSYEQYF. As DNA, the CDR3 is TGTGCCAGCAGTTTATCAGGGACACGGTCCTACGAGCAGTACTTC.

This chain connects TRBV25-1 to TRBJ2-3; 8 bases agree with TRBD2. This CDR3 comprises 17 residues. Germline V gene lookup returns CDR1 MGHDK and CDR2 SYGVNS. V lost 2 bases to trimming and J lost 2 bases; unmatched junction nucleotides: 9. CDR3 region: CASSEGYGTRYTDTQYF. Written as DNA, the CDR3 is TGTGCCAGCAGTGAAGGGTATGGGACTAGATACACAGATACGCAGTATTTT.

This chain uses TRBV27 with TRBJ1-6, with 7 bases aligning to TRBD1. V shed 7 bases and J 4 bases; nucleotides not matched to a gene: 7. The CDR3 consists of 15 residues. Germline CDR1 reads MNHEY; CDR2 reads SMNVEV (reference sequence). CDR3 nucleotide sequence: TGTGCCAGCAAACCGGGACAGCTATATAATTCACCCCTCCACTTT. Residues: CASKPGQLYNSPLHF.

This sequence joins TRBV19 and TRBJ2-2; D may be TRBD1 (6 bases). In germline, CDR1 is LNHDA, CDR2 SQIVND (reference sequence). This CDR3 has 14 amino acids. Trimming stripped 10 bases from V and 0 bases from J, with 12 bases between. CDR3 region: CATPTGSNTGELFF. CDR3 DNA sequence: TGTGCCACCCCGACAGGCTCGAACACCGGGGAGCTGTTTTTT.

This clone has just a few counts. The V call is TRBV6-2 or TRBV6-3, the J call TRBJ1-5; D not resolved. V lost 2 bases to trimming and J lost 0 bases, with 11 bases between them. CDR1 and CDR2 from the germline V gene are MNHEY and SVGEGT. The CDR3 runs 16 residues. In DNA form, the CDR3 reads TGTGCCAGCAGTTACGGGCAGGCAAATAGCAATCAGCCCCAGCATTTT. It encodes CASSYGQANSNQPQHF.

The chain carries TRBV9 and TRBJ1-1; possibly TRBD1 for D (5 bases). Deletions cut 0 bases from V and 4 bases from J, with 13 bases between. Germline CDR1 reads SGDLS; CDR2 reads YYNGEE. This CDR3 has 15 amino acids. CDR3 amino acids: CASSVDGRVGTEAFF. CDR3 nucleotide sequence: TGTGCCAGCAGCGTAGATGGCAGGGTGGGCACTGAAGCTTTCTTT.

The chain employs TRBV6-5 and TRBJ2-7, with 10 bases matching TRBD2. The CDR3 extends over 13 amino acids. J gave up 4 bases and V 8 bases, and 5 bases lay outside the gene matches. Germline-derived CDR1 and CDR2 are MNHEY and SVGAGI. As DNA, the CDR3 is TGTGCCAGCTCCCCTAGCGGGGGTTACGAGCAGTACTTC. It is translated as CASSPSGGYEQYF.

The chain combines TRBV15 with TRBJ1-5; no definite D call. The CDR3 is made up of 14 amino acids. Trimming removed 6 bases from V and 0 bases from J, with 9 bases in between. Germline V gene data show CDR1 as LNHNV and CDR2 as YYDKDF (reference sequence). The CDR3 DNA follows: TGTGCCACCAGGCAGGTGTATAGCAATCAGCCCCAGCATTTT. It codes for CATRQVYSNQPQHF.